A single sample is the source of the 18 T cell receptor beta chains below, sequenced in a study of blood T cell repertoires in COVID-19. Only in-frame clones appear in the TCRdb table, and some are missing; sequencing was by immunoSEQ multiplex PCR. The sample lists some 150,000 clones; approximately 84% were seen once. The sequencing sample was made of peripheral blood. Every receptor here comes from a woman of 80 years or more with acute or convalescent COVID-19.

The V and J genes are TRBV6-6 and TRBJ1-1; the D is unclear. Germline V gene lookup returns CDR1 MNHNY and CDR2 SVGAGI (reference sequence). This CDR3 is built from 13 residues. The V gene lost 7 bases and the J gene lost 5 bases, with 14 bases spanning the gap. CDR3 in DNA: TGTGCCAGCACCTATCCGAGCGGGACTGAAGCTTTCTTT. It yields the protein CASTYPSGTEAFF.

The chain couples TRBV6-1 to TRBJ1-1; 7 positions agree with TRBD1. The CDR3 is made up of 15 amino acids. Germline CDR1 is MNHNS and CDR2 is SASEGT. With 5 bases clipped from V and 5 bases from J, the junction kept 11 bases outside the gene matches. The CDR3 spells CASSFTGASRTEAFF. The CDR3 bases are TGTGCCAGCAGTTTTACAGGGGCCTCCAGGACTGAAGCTTTCTTT.

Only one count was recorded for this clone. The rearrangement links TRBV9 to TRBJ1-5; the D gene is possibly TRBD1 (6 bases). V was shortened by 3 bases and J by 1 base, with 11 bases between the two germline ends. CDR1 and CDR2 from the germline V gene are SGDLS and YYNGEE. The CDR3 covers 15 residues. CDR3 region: CASSEGVGSNQPQHF. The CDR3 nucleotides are TGTGCCAGCAGCGAGGGGGTTGGAAGCAATCAGCCCCAGCATTTT.

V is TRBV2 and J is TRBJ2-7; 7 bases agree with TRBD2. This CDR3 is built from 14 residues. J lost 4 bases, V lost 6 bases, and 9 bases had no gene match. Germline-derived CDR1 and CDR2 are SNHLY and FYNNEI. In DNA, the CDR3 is TGTGCCAGCAGGGTTGGCGGGAGAGAATACGAGCAGTACTTC. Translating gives CASRVGGREYEQYF.

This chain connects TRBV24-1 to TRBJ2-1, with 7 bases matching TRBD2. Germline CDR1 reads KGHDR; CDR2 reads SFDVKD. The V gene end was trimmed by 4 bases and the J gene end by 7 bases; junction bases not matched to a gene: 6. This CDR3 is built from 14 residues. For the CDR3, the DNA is TGTGCCACCAGTGACAGCGGGGAAGGGAATGAGCAGTTCTTC. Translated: CATSDSGEGNEQFF.

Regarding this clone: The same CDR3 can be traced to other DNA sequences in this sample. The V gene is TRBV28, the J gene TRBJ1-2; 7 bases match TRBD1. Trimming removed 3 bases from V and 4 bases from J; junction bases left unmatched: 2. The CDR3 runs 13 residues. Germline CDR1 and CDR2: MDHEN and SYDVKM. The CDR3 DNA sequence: TGTGCCAGCAGTTTGGGACAGTCCTATGGCTACACCTTC. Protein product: CASSLGQSYGYTF.

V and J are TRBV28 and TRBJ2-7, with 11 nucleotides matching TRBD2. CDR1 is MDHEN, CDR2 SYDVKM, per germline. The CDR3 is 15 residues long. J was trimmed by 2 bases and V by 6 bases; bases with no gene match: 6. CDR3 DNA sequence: TGTGCCAGCAGCTCCGGGACTAGCGGCCCCTACGAGCAGTACTTC. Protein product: CASSSGTSGPYEQYF.

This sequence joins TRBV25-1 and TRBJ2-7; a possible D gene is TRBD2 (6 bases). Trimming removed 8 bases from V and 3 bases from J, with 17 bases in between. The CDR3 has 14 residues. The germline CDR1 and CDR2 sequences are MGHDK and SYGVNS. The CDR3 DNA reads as TGTGCCAGCTCTGAGACTAGGCTGGTCTACGAGCAGTACTTC. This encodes CASSETRLVYEQYF.

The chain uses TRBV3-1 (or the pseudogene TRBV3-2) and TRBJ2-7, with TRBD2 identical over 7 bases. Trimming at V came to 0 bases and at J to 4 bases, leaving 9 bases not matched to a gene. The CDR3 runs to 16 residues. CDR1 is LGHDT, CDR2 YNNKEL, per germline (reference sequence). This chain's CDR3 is CASSQDFRGGLYEQYF. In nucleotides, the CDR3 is TGTGCCAGCAGCCAAGATTTTAGGGGAGGGTTGTACGAGCAGTACTTC.

The CDR3 nucleotides are TGTGCCAGCAGCCCACACACCGCAACTAATGAAAAACTGTTTTTT. Translation gives CASSPHTATNEKLFF. The chain carries TRBV9 and TRBJ1-4; no reliable D call. The CDR3 spans 15 residues. Trimming cost V 4 bases and J 0 bases, with 10 bases left between them. Germline lookup yields CDR1 SGDLS and CDR2 YYNGEE.

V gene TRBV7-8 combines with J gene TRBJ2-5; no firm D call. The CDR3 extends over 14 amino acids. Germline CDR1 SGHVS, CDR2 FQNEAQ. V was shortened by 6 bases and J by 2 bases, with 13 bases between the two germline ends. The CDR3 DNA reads TGTGCCAGCAGTTTTACAGTTCTGCAAGAGACCCAGTACTTC. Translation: CASSFTVLQETQYF.

CDR3 region: CASTGLGGVRETQYF. In DNA form, the CDR3 reads TGTGCCAGCACGGGACTAGGCGGAGTGCGAGAGACCCAGTACTTC. The chain carries TRBV19 and TRBJ2-5; 8 bases are a match to TRBD2. This CDR3 has 15 amino acids. CDR1 is LNHDA, CDR2 SQIVND, per germline (reference sequence). Trimming cost V 9 bases and J 4 bases; bases outside gene matches: 13.

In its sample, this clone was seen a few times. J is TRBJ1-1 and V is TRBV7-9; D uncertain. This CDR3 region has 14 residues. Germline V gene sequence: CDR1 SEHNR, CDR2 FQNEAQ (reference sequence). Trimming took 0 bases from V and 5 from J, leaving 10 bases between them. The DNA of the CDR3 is TGTGCCAGCAGCTTAGCGCTTACAAAGACTGAAGCTTTCTTT. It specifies CASSLALTKTEAFF.

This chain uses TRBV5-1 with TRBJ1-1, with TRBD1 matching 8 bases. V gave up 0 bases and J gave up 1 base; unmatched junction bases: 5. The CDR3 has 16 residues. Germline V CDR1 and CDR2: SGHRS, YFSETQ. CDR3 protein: CASSLAGQGRNTEAFF. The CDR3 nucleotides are TGCGCCAGCAGCTTGGCCGGACAGGGTCGGAACACTGAAGCTTTCTTT.

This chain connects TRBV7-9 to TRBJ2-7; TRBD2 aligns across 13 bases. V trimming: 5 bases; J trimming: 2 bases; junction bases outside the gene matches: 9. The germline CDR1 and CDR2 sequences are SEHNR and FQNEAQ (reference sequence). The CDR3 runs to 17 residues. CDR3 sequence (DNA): TGTGCCAGCAGCACCGCACTAGCGGGAGGGCCCCCCTACGAGCAGTACTTC. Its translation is CASSTALAGGPPYEQYF.

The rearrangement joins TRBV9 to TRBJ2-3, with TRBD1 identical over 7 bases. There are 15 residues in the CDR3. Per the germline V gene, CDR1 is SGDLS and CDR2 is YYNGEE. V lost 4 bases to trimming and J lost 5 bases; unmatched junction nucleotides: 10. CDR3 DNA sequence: TGTGCCAGCAGCCCCACAGGGGAGATCGGAGATACGCAGTATTTT. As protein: CASSPTGEIGDTQYF.

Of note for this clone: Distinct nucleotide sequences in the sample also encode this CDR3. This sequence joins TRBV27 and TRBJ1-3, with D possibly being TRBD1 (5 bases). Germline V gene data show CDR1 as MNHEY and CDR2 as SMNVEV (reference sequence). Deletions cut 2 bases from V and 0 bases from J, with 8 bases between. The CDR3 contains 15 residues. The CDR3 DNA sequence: TGTGCCAGCAGTTTAAGGGGCAGCTCTGGAAACACCATATATTTT. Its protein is CASSLRGSSGNTIYF.

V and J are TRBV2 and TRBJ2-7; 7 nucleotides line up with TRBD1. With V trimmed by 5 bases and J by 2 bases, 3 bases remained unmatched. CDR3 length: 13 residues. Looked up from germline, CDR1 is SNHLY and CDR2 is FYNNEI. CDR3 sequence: CASSRGQAYEQYF. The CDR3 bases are TGTGCCAGCAGTCGAGGACAGGCCTACGAGCAGTACTTC.